A selection of T cell receptor beta chains follows, all from one sample in a study of blood T cell repertoires in COVID-19. TCRdb's copy holds only in-frame clones and misses some; the assay was immunoSEQ multiplex PCR. This table holds under 110,000 clones, 60% to 80% found once. The sample consisted of peripheral blood. These receptors were collected from a human donor with acute or convalescent COVID-19. The donor label of this sample is uncertain. Both conserved end residues are part of each CDR3. Fields, in order: CDR3 DNA, CDR3 protein, D gene, V gene, J gene, clone size. The D gene is left open where the match is weak. Part of the rows lack a size; the others show once, few, many or a class for expanded clones.

TGTGCCAGCAGCCCCCACTTGGGAGGGTACGGCTACACCTTC	CASSPHLGGYGYTF	-	TRBV28	TRBJ1-2	once
TGTGCCAGCAACTATGGGGCGTTCGTTGTCGAAGCTTTCTTT	CASNYGAFVVEAFF	-	TRBV6-5	TRBJ1-1	-
TGTGCCATCAGTGGTAGCGCTAGCACAGATACGCAGTATTTT	CAISGSASTDTQYF	-	TRBV10-3	TRBJ2-3	-
TGTGCCAGCAGCTTTACTACGGCCGGTCAGCCCCAGCATTTT	CASSFTTAGQPQHF	-	TRBV7-2	TRBJ1-5	-
TGTGCCAGCAGCTCTAGCTCCTACGAGCAGTACTTC	CASSSSSYEQYF	-	TRBV12-3/TRBV12-4	TRBJ2-7	-
TGTGCCAGCAGCCGCGGGACTAGCAGCTACAATGAGCAGTTCTTC	CASSRGTSSYNEQFF	TRBD2	TRBV3-1/TRBV3-2	TRBJ2-1	once
TGTGCCAGCAGGGATTCGGACATCAACAATGAGCAGTTCTTC	CASRDSDINNEQFF	-	TRBV19	TRBJ2-1	-
TGTGCCACCAGTGACCCCGGGACAGGGACCGGGGAGCTGTTTTTT	CATSDPGTGTGELFF	TRBD1	TRBV24-1	TRBJ2-2	-
TGTGCCTGGAGCCCAACCGGGGGGGCGCAAGAGACCCAGTACTTC	CAWSPTGGAQETQYF	TRBD2	TRBV30	TRBJ2-5	-
TGTGCCATCAAGGGGACAGGGGGTAACGGGGAGCTGTTTTTT	CAIKGTGGNGELFF	TRBD1	TRBV10-3	TRBJ2-2	-
TGTGCCAGCAGCTTCGGGACTTTGTACCAAGAGACCCAGTACTTC	CASSFGTLYQETQYF	-	TRBV7-9	TRBJ2-5	few
TGTGCCAGCAGTTACAGGGGTTGGGAGACCCAGTACTTC	CASSYRGWETQYF	-	TRBV6-5	TRBJ2-5	-
TGTGCCAGCAGCCTGTACGGGACAGGGGAATACGAGCAGTACTTC	CASSLYGTGEYEQYF	TRBD1	TRBV5-5	TRBJ2-7	-
TGTGCCAGCAGTTGGGACAGGGGTCAGCCCCAGCATTTT	CASSWDRGQPQHF	TRBD1	TRBV28	TRBJ1-5	-
TGTGCCAGCAGCCTTATGGACATCAATACGCAGTATTTT	CASSLMDINTQYF	-	TRBV9	TRBJ2-3	-
TGTGCCAGCAGCTTATCAGGGGATCAGCCCCAGCATTTT	CASSLSGDQPQHF	-	TRBV7-9	TRBJ1-5	-
TGTGCCAGCAGTGAAGAGGGGCTACGGGACAATGAGCAGTTCTTC	CASSEEGLRDNEQFF	-	TRBV2	TRBJ2-1	-
TGTGCCAGCAGTTGGGCGACAGGGGGCAATGGCTACACCTTC	CASSWATGGNGYTF	TRBD1	TRBV28	TRBJ1-2	-
TGTGCCAGTAGTATAAGGCCGGGACAGGGGGGACATAGCAATCAGCCCCAGCATTTT	CASSIRPGQGGHSNQPQHF	TRBD1	TRBV19	TRBJ1-5	-
TGTGCCAGCAGCCCAAACGGGGGACCCGGGGAGCTGTTTTTT	CASSPNGGPGELFF	-	TRBV9	TRBJ2-2	once
TGTGCCAGCAGTAGGGGCGACTATGGCTACACCTTC	CASSRGDYGYTF	-	TRBV27	TRBJ1-2	-